Listed below are T cell receptor beta chains from one sample, sequenced in a study of cytomegalovirus exposure and HLA in healthy donors. Sequencing was performed with immunoSEQ multiplex PCR; in TCRdb, only in-frame clones are kept and a portion is missing. This sample yields about 100,000 clones, of which approximately 82% are seen a single time; roughly 2.6% belongs to the top ten. The specimen sequenced was PBMCs. The receptors here all came from a man aged 40-50 years in good health and CMV-seronegative. Each CDR3 is given with its conserved first and last residue. Fields, in order: D gene, clone size, V gene, J gene, CDR3 protein, CDR3 DNA. The D gene is left open where the match is weak. Where a row states a size, it is once, few, many or the class of an expanded clone; other rows omit it.

d_call: TRBD1; clone_size: NA; v_call: TRBV29-1; j_call: TRBJ1-4; cdr3_aa: CSISGTGEGKLFF; cdr3_nt: TGCAGCATCTCGGGGACAGGGGAGGGAAAACTGTTTTTT
d_call: TRBD1; clone_size: NA; v_call: TRBV7-9; j_call: TRBJ2-5; cdr3_aa: CASSKQGDQETQYF; cdr3_nt: TGTGCCAGCAGCAAACAGGGGGACCAAGAGACCCAGTACTTC
d_call: TRBD1; clone_size: NA; v_call: TRBV7-2; j_call: TRBJ2-2; cdr3_aa: CASSFLAGTGVLGELFF; cdr3_nt: TGTGCCAGCAGCTTTCTAGCCGGGACAGGGGTTCTTGGGGAGCTGTTTTTT
d_call: NA; clone_size: NA; v_call: TRBV4-1; j_call: TRBJ1-5; cdr3_aa: CASSWGTYPGQPQHF; cdr3_nt: TGCGCCAGCAGCTGGGGGACATATCCTGGACAGCCCCAGCATTTT
d_call: TRBD1; clone_size: NA; v_call: TRBV6-5; j_call: TRBJ2-7; cdr3_aa: CASSYSDRDEQYF; cdr3_nt: TGTGCCAGCAGTTACTCCGACAGGGACGAGCAGTACTTC
d_call: TRBD2; clone_size: few; v_call: TRBV27; j_call: TRBJ2-1; cdr3_aa: CASSLWASGVEFF; cdr3_nt: TGTGCCAGCAGTTTATGGGCTAGCGGGGTGGAGTTCTTC
d_call: TRBD1; clone_size: NA; v_call: TRBV19; j_call: TRBJ2-7; cdr3_aa: CASSISRGSYEQYF; cdr3_nt: TGTGCCAGTAGTATTAGCAGGGGGAGCTACGAGCAGTACTTC
d_call: NA; clone_size: NA; v_call: TRBV10-3; j_call: TRBJ2-5; cdr3_aa: CAISGSQPQETQYF; cdr3_nt: TGTGCCATCAGTGGTAGCCAGCCCCAAGAGACCCAGTACTTC
d_call: TRBD1; clone_size: NA; v_call: TRBV5-1; j_call: TRBJ2-6; cdr3_aa: CASRPAGGGSGANVLTF; cdr3_nt: TGCGCCAGCCGACCGGCAGGGGGTGGCTCTGGGGCCAACGTCCTGACTTTC
d_call: TRBD1; clone_size: NA; v_call: TRBV19; j_call: TRBJ1-5; cdr3_aa: CASSIFQQGENTPDQPQHF; cdr3_nt: TGTGCCAGTAGTATTTTTCAACAGGGGGAAAATACCCCCGATCAGCCCCAGCATTTT
d_call: TRBD2; clone_size: NA; v_call: TRBV9; j_call: TRBJ2-7; cdr3_aa: CASSVGTSDPYEQYF; cdr3_nt: TGTGCCAGCAGCGTAGGGACTAGCGACCCCTACGAGCAGTACTTC
d_call: TRBD1; clone_size: NA; v_call: TRBV6-6; j_call: TRBJ1-1; cdr3_aa: CASSYSRLGQKAFF; cdr3_nt: TGTGCCAGCAGTTACTCGAGATTGGGACAGAAAGCTTTCTTT
d_call: TRBD1; clone_size: NA; v_call: TRBV4-1; j_call: TRBJ2-7; cdr3_aa: CASSQSGTGHYEQYF; cdr3_nt: TGCGCCAGCAGCCAATCCGGGACAGGGCACTACGAGCAGTACTTC
d_call: NA; clone_size: NA; v_call: TRBV6-5; j_call: TRBJ1-1; cdr3_aa: CASRVTEGPGTEAFF; cdr3_nt: TGTGCCAGCAGAGTTACTGAAGGCCCGGGGACTGAAGCTTTCTTT
d_call: TRBD1; clone_size: NA; v_call: TRBV10-3; j_call: TRBJ2-7; cdr3_aa: CAISPGQGSYEQYF; cdr3_nt: TGTGCCATCAGCCCGGGACAGGGGTCCTACGAGCAGTACTTC
d_call: NA; clone_size: NA; v_call: TRBV6-5; j_call: TRBJ2-7; cdr3_aa: CASSYSGGSSYEQYF; cdr3_nt: TGTGCCAGCAGTTACTCAGGAGGGAGCTCCTACGAGCAGTACTTC
d_call: TRBD1; clone_size: NA; v_call: TRBV29-1; j_call: TRBJ1-2; cdr3_aa: CSVEENRGPHGYTF; cdr3_nt: TGCAGCGTTGAAGAGAACAGGGGGCCCCATGGCTACACCTTC
d_call: NA; clone_size: NA; v_call: TRBV9; j_call: TRBJ2-2; cdr3_aa: CASSVTVGGGELFF; cdr3_nt: TGTGCCAGCAGCGTGACAGTGGGCGGCGGGGAGCTGTTTTTT
d_call: NA; clone_size: NA; v_call: TRBV30; j_call: TRBJ2-7; cdr3_aa: CAWSRQGGGYEQYF; cdr3_nt: TGTGCCTGGAGTCGACAGGGAGGAGGCTACGAGCAGTACTTC
d_call: NA; clone_size: NA; v_call: TRBV2; j_call: TRBJ2-7; cdr3_aa: CASSFGQAPYEQYF; cdr3_nt: TGTGCCAGCAGCTTTGGTCAGGCCCCCTACGAGCAGTACTTC
d_call: TRBD1; clone_size: NA; v_call: TRBV5-1; j_call: TRBJ1-2; cdr3_aa: CASSLGGQGNGYTF; cdr3_nt: TGCGCCAGCAGCTTGGGAGGACAGGGAAATGGCTACACCTTC
d_call: TRBD1; clone_size: NA; v_call: TRBV6-1; j_call: TRBJ2-3; cdr3_aa: CASPDRGHTDTQYF; cdr3_nt: TGTGCCAGTCCTGACAGGGGACACACAGATACGCAGTATTTT
d_call: NA; clone_size: NA; v_call: TRBV7-9; j_call: TRBJ1-3; cdr3_aa: CASSSLRGPSGNTIYF; cdr3_nt: TGTGCCAGCAGCAGCCTCAGGGGCCCCTCTGGAAACACCATATATTTT
d_call: NA; clone_size: NA; v_call: TRBV9; j_call: TRBJ2-2; cdr3_aa: CASSLLGTNTGELFF; cdr3_nt: TGTGCCAGCAGCCTTCTAGGTACGAACACCGGGGAGCTGTTTTTT
d_call: TRBD2; clone_size: NA; v_call: TRBV2; j_call: TRBJ2-4; cdr3_aa: CASRRERGGGNIQYF; cdr3_nt: TGTGCCAGCCGTCGCGAGCGGGGCGGAGGAAACATTCAGTACTTC
d_call: NA; clone_size: NA; v_call: TRBV7-9; j_call: TRBJ1-1; cdr3_aa: CASSLVQGQGLGTEAFF; cdr3_nt: TGTGCCAGCAGCTTAGTCCAGGGGCAGGGTCTGGGCACTGAAGCTTTCTTT
d_call: TRBD1; clone_size: NA; v_call: TRBV7-2; j_call: TRBJ1-1; cdr3_aa: CASSSTGGLEAFF; cdr3_nt: TGTGCCAGCAGCTCTACAGGGGGCTTGGAAGCTTTCTTT
d_call: NA; clone_size: NA; v_call: TRBV5-6; j_call: TRBJ2-7; cdr3_aa: CASSLESPSFDRFYEQYF; cdr3_nt: TGTGCCAGCAGCTTAGAGAGCCCTTCCTTCGACAGGTTCTACGAGCAGTACTTC
d_call: NA; clone_size: NA; v_call: TRBV6-5; j_call: TRBJ2-7; cdr3_aa: CASSQITGPYEISF; cdr3_nt: TGTGCCAGCAGCCAGATAACAGGACCTTACGAGATAAGCTTC
d_call: TRBD1; clone_size: NA; v_call: TRBV4-1; j_call: TRBJ1-2; cdr3_aa: CASSQAQGARGYTF; cdr3_nt: TGCGCCAGCAGCCAGGCACAGGGGGCCAGAGGCTACACCTTC
d_call: TRBD2; clone_size: few; v_call: TRBV7-3; j_call: TRBJ2-1; cdr3_aa: CASSPPAASGGGNEQFF; cdr3_nt: TGTGCCAGCAGCCCCCCAGCGGCTAGCGGGGGTGGCAATGAGCAGTTCTTC
d_call: TRBD1; clone_size: NA; v_call: TRBV30; j_call: TRBJ1-2; cdr3_aa: CAWSVPTGENYGYTF; cdr3_nt: TGTGCCTGGAGTGTACCGACAGGGGAGAACTATGGCTACACCTTC
d_call: NA; clone_size: NA; v_call: TRBV7-9; j_call: TRBJ1-1; cdr3_aa: CASSLDGGSWSPNTEAFF; cdr3_nt: TGTGCCAGCAGCTTAGATGGGGGGTCCTGGTCCCCGAACACTGAAGCTTTCTTT